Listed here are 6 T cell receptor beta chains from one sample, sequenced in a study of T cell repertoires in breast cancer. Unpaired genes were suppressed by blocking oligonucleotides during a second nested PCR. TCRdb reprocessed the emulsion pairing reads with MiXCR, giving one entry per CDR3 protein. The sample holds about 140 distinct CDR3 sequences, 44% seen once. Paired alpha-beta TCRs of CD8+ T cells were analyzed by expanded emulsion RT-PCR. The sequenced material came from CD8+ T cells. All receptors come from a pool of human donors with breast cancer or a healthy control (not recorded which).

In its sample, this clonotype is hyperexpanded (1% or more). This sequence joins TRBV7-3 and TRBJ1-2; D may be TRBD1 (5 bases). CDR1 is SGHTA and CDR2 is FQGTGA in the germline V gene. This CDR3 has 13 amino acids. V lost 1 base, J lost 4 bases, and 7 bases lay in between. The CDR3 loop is CASSLNGGYGYTF. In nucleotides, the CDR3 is TGTGCCAGCAGCTTAAACGGGGGCTATGGCTACACCTTC. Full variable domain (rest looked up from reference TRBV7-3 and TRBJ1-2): GAGVSQTPSNKVTEKGKYVELRCDPISGHTALYWYRQSLGQGPEFLIYFQGTGAADDSGLPNDRFFAVRPEGSVSTLKIQRTERGDSAVYLCASSLNGGYGYTFGSGTRLTVV.

The CDR3 nucleotides read TGCGCCTGCGGTGCAGACAGGTCTGAACTGTTTTTT. Translation gives CACGADRSELFF. The gene calls are TRBV10-1 and TRBJ1-4, with D possibly being TRBD1 (6 bases). Trimming stripped 11 bases from V and 12 bases from J, with 19 bases between. The CDR3 consists of 12 residues. CDR1 and CDR2 from the germline V gene are WNHNN and SYGVQD (reference sequence).

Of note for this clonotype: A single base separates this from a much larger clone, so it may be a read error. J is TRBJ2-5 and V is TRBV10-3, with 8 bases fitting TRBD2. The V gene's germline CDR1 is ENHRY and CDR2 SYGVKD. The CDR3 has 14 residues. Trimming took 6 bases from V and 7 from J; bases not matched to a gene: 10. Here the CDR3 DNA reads TGTGCCATCAGGTCGGGGGGGCCACCCATGACCCAGTACTTC. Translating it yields CAIRSGGPPMTQYF.

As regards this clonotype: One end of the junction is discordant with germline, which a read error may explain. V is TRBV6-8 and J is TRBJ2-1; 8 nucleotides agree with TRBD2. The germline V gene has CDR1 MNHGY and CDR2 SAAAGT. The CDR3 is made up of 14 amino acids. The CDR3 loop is CARNGRAINNEQLF. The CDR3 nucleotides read TGCGCCCGCAACGGGAGGGCCATTAACAATGAGCAGCTCTTC.

Here the CDR3 DNA reads TGTTCCCGCAGCTTAACCGGGGGCTATGGCTACACCTTC. This codes for CSRSLTGGYGYTF. The V gene is TRBV7-3, the J gene TRBJ1-2, with D perhaps TRBD1 (5 bases). The CDR3 consists of 13 residues. Germline V lookup: CDR1 SGHTA, CDR2 FQGTGA.

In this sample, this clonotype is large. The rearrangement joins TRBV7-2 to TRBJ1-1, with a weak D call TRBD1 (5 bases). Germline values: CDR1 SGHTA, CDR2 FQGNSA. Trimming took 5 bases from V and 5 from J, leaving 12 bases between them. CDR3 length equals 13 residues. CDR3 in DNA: TGTGCCAGCAGCCCGTGGGGGGGGACTGAAGCTTTCTTT. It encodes CASSPWGGTEAFF.